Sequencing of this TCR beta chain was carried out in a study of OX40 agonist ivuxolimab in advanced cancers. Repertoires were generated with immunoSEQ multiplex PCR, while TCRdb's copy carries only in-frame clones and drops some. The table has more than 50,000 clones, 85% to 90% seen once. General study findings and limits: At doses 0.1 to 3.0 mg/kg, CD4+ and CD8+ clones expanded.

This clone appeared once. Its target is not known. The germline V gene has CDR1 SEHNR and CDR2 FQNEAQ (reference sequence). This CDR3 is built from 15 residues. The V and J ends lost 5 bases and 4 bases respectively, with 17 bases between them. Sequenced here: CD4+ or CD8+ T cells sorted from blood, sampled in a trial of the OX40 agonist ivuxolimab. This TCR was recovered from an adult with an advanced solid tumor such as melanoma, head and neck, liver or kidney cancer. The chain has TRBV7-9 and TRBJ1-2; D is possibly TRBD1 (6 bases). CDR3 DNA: TGTGCCAGCAGCCTGGACCAGGGGAGCTCCTATGGCTACACCTTC. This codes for CASSLDQGSSYGYTF.